These 31 T cell receptor beta chains came from one sample sequenced in a study of shared clonotypes between healthy human individuals. Data came from immunoSEQ multiplex PCR; TCRdb stores just in-frame clones and leaves some out. The sample comprises about 2.4 million clones, 85% to 95% of which are singletons, and 0.13% to 0.15% rests with the top ten. Sequenced: naive CD4+ T cells sorted from blood. Subset specified: CD45RA+ positively selected. These receptors were collected from a man aged 18 to 29 in good health.

As for this clone: The sample has other DNA sequences that encode this CDR3 too. The V and J genes are TRBV5-1 and TRBJ2-1; D could derive from TRBD1 or TRBD2 (6 bases each). V lost 4 bases and J lost 0, with 11 bases in between. The germline gives CDR1 SGHRS, CDR2 YFSETQ. The CDR3 consists of 15 residues. The CDR3 is CASSLGGGSYNEQFF. CDR3 sequence (DNA): TGCGCCAGCAGCCTTGGAGGGGGCTCCTACAATGAGCAGTTCTTC.

This rearrangement joins TRBV6-6 to TRBJ2-7, with 8 positions matching TRBD1. The CDR3 has 15 amino acids. The germline V gene has CDR1 MNHNY and CDR2 SVGAGI (reference sequence). V lost 8 bases, J lost 5 bases, and 14 bases stayed unmatched. CDR3 nucleotides: TGTGCCAGCGGGGATGGACAGGGAAGGTCCCACGAGCAGTACTTC. It codes for CASGDGQGRSHEQYF.

The chain recombines TRBV6-1 with TRBJ2-3; perhaps TRBD1 as D (6 bases). The CDR3 covers 14 residues. Germline CDR1 is MNHNS and CDR2 is SASEGT. Trimming left V 10 bases short and J 7 bases short, with 21 bases between. CDR3 DNA: TGTGCCAACTCCGGGACACCTCCCGGGAATACGCAGTATTTT. Translated: CANSGTPPGNTQYF.

V and J are TRBV9 and TRBJ1-2, with 8 nucleotides matching TRBD1. Per germline, CDR1 SGDLS and CDR2 YYNGEE. The CDR3 is made up of 16 amino acids. Trimming took 3 bases from V and 4 from J; bases not matched to a gene: 11. The CDR3, as DNA: TGTGCCAGCAGCGGCCCTGGACAGGGATTGGTCTATGGCTACACCTTC. It is translated as CASSGPGQGLVYGYTF.

This clone was detected a few times. This chain's CDR3 is CASSTGPSIPNQPQHF. As DNA, the CDR3 is TGTGCCAGTAGTACGGGGCCTAGCATTCCCAATCAGCCCCAGCATTTT. This rearrangement joins TRBV19 to TRBJ1-5; TRBD1 might be the D (5 bases). V was cut by 4 bases and J by 3 bases, with 16 bases left in between. Germline V gene lookup returns CDR1 LNHDA and CDR2 SQIVND (reference sequence). The CDR3 length is 16 residues.

This chain joins TRBV10-1 and TRBJ2-7; the D gene is possibly TRBD2 (5 bases). From germline, CDR1 is WNHNN and CDR2 SYGVQD (reference sequence). V was shortened by 6 bases and J by 2 bases, with 8 bases between the two germline ends. The CDR3 length is 12 residues. Here the CDR3 DNA reads TGCGCCAGCAGCCCCGGGGCCTACGAGCAGTACTTC. Amino acid sequence: CASSPGAYEQYF.

This clone is a singleton in its sample. This chain connects TRBV1 to TRBJ1-2; TRBD1 is the table's D call, not checked against the DNA. TRBV1 is described as a pseudogene. The CDR3 totals 15 residues. CDR3 amino acids: CTSSQAPGKAYGYTF. The CDR3 nucleotides are TGCACCAGCAGCCAAGCCCCAGGGAAAGCCTATGGCTACACCTTC.

V is TRBV19 and J is TRBJ2-1; D unclear. The CDR3 runs 13 residues. The germline gives CDR1 LNHDA, CDR2 SQIVND (reference sequence). V dropped 5 bases and J dropped 9 bases, with 14 bases sitting between them. CDR3: CASSDRGLGEQFF. The CDR3 DNA reads as TGTGCCAGTAGTGACCGTGGTCTGGGTGAGCAGTTCTTC.

The chain is built from TRBV18 and TRBJ2-2; possible D gene TRBD1, 6 bases. This CDR3 contains 14 residues. CDR1 KGHSH and CDR2 LQKENI come from the germline V gene. The V end lost 8 bases, the J end lost 6 bases, and 16 bases lay between the germline ends. The CDR3 DNA follows: TGTGCCAGCCTTCGGGACACTCGGGCCGGGGAGCTGTTTTTT. It codes for CASLRDTRAGELFF.

This chain uses TRBV30 with TRBJ2-7; 7 bases line up with TRBD2. Germline V lookup: CDR1 GTSNPN, CDR2 SVGIG (reference sequence). V shed 2 bases and J 3 bases; nucleotides not matched to a gene: 13. CDR3 length: 16 residues. CDR3 sequence reads: CAWSSTRASGLYEQYF. DNA of the CDR3: TGTGCCTGGAGTTCAACGAGAGCTAGCGGTCTCTACGAGCAGTACTTC.

In the case of this clone: Other DNA sequences within the sample encode an identical CDR3. This chain links TRBV30 with TRBJ2-5; D gene ambiguous. With the DNA end fitting TRBJ2-7 better, the J assignment may be wrong. CDR3 length: 12 amino acids. Per the germline V gene, CDR1 is GTSNPN and CDR2 is SVGIG (reference sequence). The CDR3 here is CAWSIGSYEQYF. The CDR3 bases are TGTGCCTGGAGTATCGGCTCCTACGAGCAGTACTTC.

To note about this clone: Other DNA sequences in this specimen translate into the identical CDR3. The J gene is TRBJ1-5, the V gene TRBV5-5; tentatively, D is TRBD1 (5 bases). Trimming took 0 bases from V and 0 from J, leaving 7 bases between them. Germline V lookup: CDR1 SGHKS, CDR2 YYEKEE (reference sequence). The CDR3 runs 15 residues. CDR3 loop: CASSLEGVSNQPQHF. The CDR3 DNA is TGTGCCAGCAGCTTGGAAGGGGTTAGCAATCAGCCCCAGCATTTT.

The V gene is TRBV4-3, the J gene TRBJ2-7; 8 bases fit TRBD1. J lost 0 bases, V lost 2 bases, and 3 bases had no gene match. The CDR3 spans 15 residues. Germline loops: CDR1 LGHNA, CDR2 YSLEER. The CDR3 region has the DNA TGCGCCAGCAGCCAATCGGACAGGGCCTCCTACGAGCAGTACTTC. Amino acids: CASSQSDRASYEQYF.

Remarks on this clone: Other DNA sequences in the sample encode the same CDR3. The J gene is TRBJ1-6, the V gene TRBV18; D gene uncertain. The CDR3 loop spans 16 amino acids. Germline V gives CDR1 KGHSH, CDR2 LQKENI. V lost 3 bases, J lost 0 bases, and 9 bases lay in between. Here the CDR3 reads CASSPSGSSYNSPLHF. CDR3 bases: TGTGCCAGCTCACCGAGTGGGAGCTCCTATAATTCACCCCTCCACTTT.

The chain is built from TRBV30 and TRBJ2-7, with D hard to call. Trimming stripped 8 bases from V and 0 bases from J, with 11 bases between. The V gene's germline CDR1 is GTSNPN and CDR2 SVGIG (reference sequence). CDR3 length: 12 residues. CDR3 DNA: TGTGCCCGACAAGATTACTCCTACGAGCAGTACTTC. Translated, it gives CARQDYSYEQYF. Together with reference TRBV30 and TRBJ2-7, the CDR3 gives the full variable domain: SQTIHQWPATLVQPVGSPLSLECTVEGTSNPNLYWYRQAAGRGLQLLFYSVGIGQISSEVPQNLSASRPQDRQFILSSKKLLLSDSGFYLCARQDYSYEQYFGPGTRLTVT.

With respect to this clone: This CDR3 is also generated by other DNA sequences in the sample. This sequence joins TRBV6-5 and TRBJ2-7, with 12 bases fitting TRBD2. The CDR3 loop spans 13 amino acids. CDR1 MNHEY and CDR2 SVGAGI come from the germline V gene. Losses at the gene ends were 5 bases for V and 6 bases for J; bases not matched to a gene: 2. The CDR3 loop reads CASSQGLAGEQYF. The CDR3 nucleotides are TGTGCCAGCAGTCAGGGACTAGCGGGCGAGCAGTACTTC.

About this clone itself: Additional DNA sequences in this sample encode the identical CDR3. The V and J genes are TRBV7-2 and TRBJ2-7; 12 bases agree with TRBD2. The CDR3 sequence is 14 residues long. The J segment lost 3 bases and the V segment lost 3 bases, leaving 0 bases of the junction unmatched. From germline, CDR1 is SGHTA and CDR2 FQGNSA. CDR3 nucleotides: TGTGCCAGCAGCTTGACTAGCGGGAGCTACGAGCAGTACTTC. It codes for CASSLTSGSYEQYF.

The chain joins TRBV27 to TRBJ1-2, with a possible D match to TRBD1 (5 bases). The CDR3 loop spans 15 amino acids. CDR1 is MNHEY and CDR2 is SMNVEV in the germline V gene (reference sequence). V shed 6 bases and J shed 4 bases, with 18 bases lying between them. The CDR3 DNA is TGTGCCAGCAGCCCCGGGACGGCTCCTATCTATGGCTACACCTTC. It encodes CASSPGTAPIYGYTF.

This chain connects TRBV2 to TRBJ2-3, with 11 bases identical to TRBD2. Germline lookup yields CDR1 SNHLY and CDR2 FYNNEI. The length of the CDR3 is 19 residues. J gave up 6 bases and V 6 bases, and 20 bases lay outside the gene matches. CDR3 in amino acids: CASSRGTSGGIVSMDTQYF. The CDR3 bases are TGTGCCAGCAGCCGCGGAACTAGCGGGGGAATAGTGTCTATGGATACGCAGTATTTT.

The gene calls are TRBV5-6 and TRBJ1-2; TRBD1 might be the D (5 bases). The CDR3 is 15 residues long. V dropped 0 bases and J dropped 4 bases, with 13 bases sitting between them. The germline CDR1 and CDR2 sequences are SGHDT and YYEEEE. The CDR3 sequence is CASSLEGTAFYGYTF. The CDR3 nucleotides are TGTGCCAGCAGCTTGGAGGGGACGGCCTTCTATGGCTACACCTTC.

V usage is TRBV28 and J usage is TRBJ1-1; no firm D call. Germline V gives CDR1 MDHEN, CDR2 SYDVKM. CDR3 length: 14 residues. Trimming pared 5 bases from V and 1 base from J, leaving 11 bases between. The CDR3 sequence: CASSPIPRNTEAFF. The CDR3 nucleotides read TGTGCCAGCAGTCCTATCCCTCGGAACACTGAAGCTTTCTTT.

This sequence joins TRBV30 and TRBJ1-6; D is perhaps TRBD1 (6 bases). Germline CDR1 reads GTSNPN; CDR2 reads SVGIG (reference sequence). The CDR3 is 13 residues long. Trimming stripped 6 bases from V and 10 bases from J, with 16 bases between. The CDR3 nucleotides read TGTGCCTGCACCAGGGGTATCAGGTCACCCCTCCACTTT. This translates into CACTRGIRSPLHF.

The chain employs TRBV5-4 and TRBJ1-6, with 9 bases that match TRBD1. CDR3 length: 15 amino acids. CDR1 and CDR2 from the germline V gene are SGHNT and YYREEE (reference sequence). V dropped 3 bases and J dropped 9; count of bases not matched to a gene: 7. CDR3 DNA: TGTGCCAGCAGCTCCCGGACAGGGGCTAGTTCACCCCTCCACTTT. This translates into CASSSRTGASSPLHF.

Regarding this clone: The sample holds other DNA sequences that translate to the same CDR3. This rearrangement joins TRBV18 to TRBJ2-7, with 7 bases that match TRBD1. Trimming took 0 bases from V and 4 from J; bases not matched to a gene: 3. Germline V lookup: CDR1 KGHSH, CDR2 LQKENI. The length of the CDR3 is 14 residues. For the CDR3, the DNA is TGTGCCAGCTCACCACCGGGACAGATTTACGAGCAGTACTTC. As protein: CASSPPGQIYEQYF.

CDR3 residues: CASSLRPLAGGNTGELFF. The DNA for the CDR3 is TGTGCCAGCAGCTTACGTCCACTAGCGGGGGGTAACACCGGGGAGCTGTTTTTT. The rearrangement uses TRBV7-9 and TRBJ2-2; TRBD2 agrees at 12 bases. Trimming removed 2 bases from V and 2 bases from J; junction bases left unmatched: 6. Per the germline V gene, CDR1 is SEHNR and CDR2 is FQNEAQ (reference sequence). The CDR3 is 18 residues long.

This clone was recorded once. Other DNA variants within this sample encode the same CDR3. The genes are TRBV5-4 and TRBJ2-7, with D maybe TRBD1 (6 bases). The CDR3 is 13 residues long. V gave up 2 bases and J gave up 1 base, with 7 bases separating them. CDR1 and CDR2 (germline): SGHNT, YYREEE (reference sequence). CDR3 DNA sequence: TGTGCCAGCAGCTTACAGGGTTCCTACGAGCAGTACTTC. Translating it yields CASSLQGSYEQYF.

The chain employs TRBV7-9 and TRBJ1-1; 8 positions agree with TRBD1. V gave up 2 bases and J gave up 4 bases; unmatched junction bases: 3. Germline V gene lookup returns CDR1 SEHNR and CDR2 FQNEAQ (reference sequence). CDR3 length: 14 amino acids. The CDR3 protein is CASSLSGGITEAFF. In DNA, the CDR3 is TGTGCCAGCAGCTTATCAGGGGGCATCACTGAAGCTTTCTTT. The whole variable domain, remainder taken from reference TRBV7-9 and TRBJ1-1, is DTGVSQNPRHKITKRGQNVTFRCDPISEHNRLYWYRQTLGQGPEFLTYFQNEAQLEKSRLLSDRFSAERPKGSFSTLEIQRTEQGDSAMYLCASSLSGGITEAFFGQGTRLTVV.

The chain joins TRBV23-1 to TRBJ2-5, with 10 nucleotides matching TRBD1. TRBV23-1 is sorted into the ORF group, with uncertain function. The V gene end was trimmed by 2 bases and the J gene end by 0 bases; junction bases not matched to a gene: 6. The CDR3 is 17 residues long. The CDR3 DNA reads TGCGCCAGCAGTCAAAGTTGCGGGACAGGGGACCAAGAGACCCAGTACTTC. This translates into CASSQSCGTGDQETQYF.

The chain uses TRBV19 and TRBJ2-2, with 10 nucleotides matching TRBD1. Germline-derived CDR1 and CDR2 are LNHDA and SQIVND (reference sequence). There are 17 residues in the CDR3. Trimming took 0 bases from V and 4 from J; bases not matched to a gene: 5. The CDR3 coding sequence is TGTGCCAGTAGTATAGATCCGACAGGGGGCCTCACCGGGGAGCTGTTTTTT. Protein sequence: CASSIDPTGGLTGELFF. Drawing the rest from reference TRBV19 and TRBJ2-2, the complete variable domain is DGGITQSPKYLFRKEGQNVTLSCEQNLNHDAMYWYRQDPGQGLRLIYYSQIVNDFQKGDIAEGYSVSREKKESFPLTVTSAQKNPTAFYLCASSIDPTGGLTGELFFGEGSRLTVL.

V gene TRBV6-1 combines with J gene TRBJ1-5; D may be TRBD1 (5 bases). The CDR3 has 13 amino acids. Germline CDR1 MNHNS, CDR2 SASEGT. V gave up 7 bases and J gave up 6 bases, with 13 bases separating them. The CDR3 DNA reads TGTGCCAGCACCGAAGGGGTGGCTCAGCCCCAGCATTTT. It is translated as CASTEGVAQPQHF.

The chain is built from TRBV29-1 and TRBJ2-6; D might be TRBD2 (5 bases). The CDR3 is 15 amino acids. Germline V CDR1 and CDR2: SQVTM, ANQGSEA. Trimming shortened V by 4 bases and J by 1 base, and 11 bases separated the two germline ends. The CDR3 loop reads CSVGTFESGANVLTF. The CDR3 DNA reads TGCAGCGTTGGGACTTTCGAATCTGGGGCCAACGTCCTGACTTTC.